Given below is one TCR beta chain in context. This record belongs to a study of Ad26.COV2.S vaccination and SARS-CoV-2 variants. Study as a whole: The authors gave Ad26.COV2.S intramuscularly, either once or twice 56 days apart.

Sample treatment: some 19 received Ad26.COV2.S at low or high dose, single or two shots; roughly five received placebo; per-sample allocation not given. Sampling was performed 63 days after the first vaccine or placebo injection. Measured with immunoSEQ multiplex PCR; TCRdb has only the in-frame clones, and not every one. The data show about 480,000 clones, with approximately 88% seen just once and roughly 13% held by the top ten. Trimming cost V 4 bases and J 7 bases; bases outside gene matches: 8. Per germline, CDR1 SGHDT and CDR2 YYEEEE. The CDR3 loop spans 15 amino acids. This specimen consisted of peripheral blood, obtained in a trial of Ad26.COV2.S vaccine versus placebo. The clonotype was recovered from a person between 18 and 65 years old who received the Ad26.COV2.S COVID-19 vaccine or a placebo. The J gene is TRBJ2-1, the V gene TRBV5-6; 10 nucleotides agree with TRBD2. The CDR3 sequence: CASSRPGLASNEQFF. For the CDR3, the DNA is TGTGCCAGCAGCCGTCCGGGACTAGCGAGTAATGAGCAGTTCTTC. The entire variable domain, with the rest obtained from reference TRBV5-6 and TRBJ2-1, is as follows: DAGVTQSPTHLIKTRGQQVTLRCSPKSGHDTVSWYQQALGQGPQFIFQYYEEEERQRGNFPDRFSGHQFPNYSSELNVNALLLGDSALYLCASSRPGLASNEQFFGPGTRLTVL.